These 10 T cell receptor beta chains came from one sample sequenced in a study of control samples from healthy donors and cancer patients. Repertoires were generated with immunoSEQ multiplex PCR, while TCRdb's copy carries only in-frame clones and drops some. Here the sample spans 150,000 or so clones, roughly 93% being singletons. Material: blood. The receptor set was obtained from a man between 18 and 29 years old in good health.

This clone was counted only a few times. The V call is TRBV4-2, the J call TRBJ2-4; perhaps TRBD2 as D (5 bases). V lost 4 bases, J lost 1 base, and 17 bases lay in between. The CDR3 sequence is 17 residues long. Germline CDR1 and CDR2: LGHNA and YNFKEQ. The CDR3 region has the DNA TGTGCCAGCAGCCCTGATATCGCGGGTTGGGCCAAAAACATTCAGTACTTC. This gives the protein CASSPDIAGWAKNIQYF.

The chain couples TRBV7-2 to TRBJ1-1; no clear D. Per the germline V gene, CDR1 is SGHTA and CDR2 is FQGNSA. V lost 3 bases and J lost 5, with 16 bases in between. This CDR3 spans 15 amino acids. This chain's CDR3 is CASSLLWGAGTEAFF. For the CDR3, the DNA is TGTGCCAGCAGCTTGCTCTGGGGTGCGGGGACTGAAGCTTTCTTT.

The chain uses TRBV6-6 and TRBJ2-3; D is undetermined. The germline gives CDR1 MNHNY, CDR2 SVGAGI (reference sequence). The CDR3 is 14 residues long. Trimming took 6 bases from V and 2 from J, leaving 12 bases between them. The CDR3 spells CASSTVRNTDTQYF. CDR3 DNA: TGTGCCAGCAGCACAGTTCGTAACACAGATACGCAGTATTTT.

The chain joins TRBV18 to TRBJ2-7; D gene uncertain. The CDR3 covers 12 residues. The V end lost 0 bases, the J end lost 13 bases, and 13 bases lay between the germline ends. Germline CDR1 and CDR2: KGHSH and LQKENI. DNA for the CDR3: TGTGCCAGCTCACCACCCGCAGGTAGTAAATACTTC. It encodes CASSPPAGSKYF.

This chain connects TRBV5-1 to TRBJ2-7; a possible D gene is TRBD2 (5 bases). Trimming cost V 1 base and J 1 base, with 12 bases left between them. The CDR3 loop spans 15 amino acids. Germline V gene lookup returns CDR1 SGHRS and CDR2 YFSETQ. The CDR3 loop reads CASSLSTSGSYEQYF. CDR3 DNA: TGCGCCAGCAGCTTGTCCACCAGCGGATCCTACGAGCAGTACTTC. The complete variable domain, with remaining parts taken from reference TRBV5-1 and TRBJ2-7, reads KAGVTQTPRYLIKTRGQQVTLSCSPISGHRSVSWYQQTPGQGLQFLFEYFSETQRNKGNFPGRFSGRQFSNSRSEMNVSTLELGDSALYLCASSLSTSGSYEQYFGPGTRLTVT.

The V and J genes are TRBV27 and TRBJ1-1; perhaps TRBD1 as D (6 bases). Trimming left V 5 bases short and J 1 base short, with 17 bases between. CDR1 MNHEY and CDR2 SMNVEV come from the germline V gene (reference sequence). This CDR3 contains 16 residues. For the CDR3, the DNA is TGTGCCAGCAGTCCCGGGACATGGGTCGCGAACACTGAAGCTTTCTTT. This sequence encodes CASSPGTWVANTEAFF.

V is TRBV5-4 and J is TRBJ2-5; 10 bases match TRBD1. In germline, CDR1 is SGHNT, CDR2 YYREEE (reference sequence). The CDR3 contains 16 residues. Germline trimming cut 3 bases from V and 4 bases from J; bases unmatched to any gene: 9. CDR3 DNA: TGTGCCAGCAGCTCGCATCCGGGACAGGGGAGAGAGACCCAGTACTTC. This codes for CASSSHPGQGRETQYF.

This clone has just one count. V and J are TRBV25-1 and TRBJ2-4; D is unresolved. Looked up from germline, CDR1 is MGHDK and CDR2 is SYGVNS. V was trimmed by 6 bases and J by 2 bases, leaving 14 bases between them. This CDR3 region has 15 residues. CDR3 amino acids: CASSLGGGSKNIQYF. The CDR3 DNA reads TGTGCCAGCAGCCTAGGCGGTGGGTCCAAAAACATTCAGTACTTC. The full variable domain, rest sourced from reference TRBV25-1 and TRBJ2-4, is EADIYQTPRYLVIGTGKKITLECSQTMGHDKMYWYQQDPGMELHLIHYSYGVNSTEKGDLSSESTVSRIRTEHFPLTLESARPSHTSQYLCASSLGGGSKNIQYFGAGTRLSVL.

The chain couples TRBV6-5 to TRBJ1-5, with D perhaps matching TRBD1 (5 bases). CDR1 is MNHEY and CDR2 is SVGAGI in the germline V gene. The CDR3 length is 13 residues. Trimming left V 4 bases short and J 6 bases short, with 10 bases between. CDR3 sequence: CASSSGGGQPQHF. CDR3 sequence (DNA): TGTGCCAGCAGTTCGGGGGGAGGTCAGCCCCAGCATTTT.

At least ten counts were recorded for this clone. The CDR3, as DNA: TGTGCCAGCAGTACCCTGCCGGGGCGCGAGCAGTACTTC. It is translated as CASSTLPGREQYF. V usage is TRBV12-3 or TRBV12-4 and J usage is TRBJ2-7; D may match TRBD1 or TRBD2 (5 bases each). The V and J ends lost 5 bases and 6 bases respectively, with 14 bases between them. The CDR3 loop spans 13 amino acids.